This T cell receptor beta chain was sequenced in a study of blood T cell repertoires in COVID-19. Study summary: T cells, B-cell-depleted T cells, or PBMCs supplied cDNA or gDNA.

The table came from immunoSEQ multiplex PCR; TCRdb's copy has only in-frame clones and leaves some out. The sample carries approximately 15,000 clones, roughly 89% recorded once. This TCR was recovered from an older woman in a cohort sampled during active or convalescent COVID-19. The source material was peripheral blood.

CDR3 in amino acids: CATRAGTGKGYNEQFF. Written as DNA, the CDR3 is TGTGCCACCAGGGCAGGAACAGGTAAGGGGTACAATGAGCAGTTCTTC. The V gene is TRBV24-1, the J gene TRBJ2-1; the D gene is possibly TRBD1 (5 bases). The germline gives CDR1 KGHDR, CDR2 SFDVKD. Trimming removed 7 bases from V and 4 bases from J, with 19 bases in between. The CDR3 totals 16 residues.